This T cell receptor (beta chain) was sequenced during a study of response to subunit inactivated influenza vaccine. This clonotype came up a few times. TCRdb ran MiXCR on the RT-PCR reads and lists one entry per CDR3 protein. Of 650,000 to 800,000 distinct CDR3 sequences in the sample, approximately 13% were seen once. Germline CDR1 is DFQATT and CDR2 is SNEGSKA (reference sequence). The ends lost 6 bases at V and 5 bases at J; junction bases unmatched: 5. The CDR3 is made up of 12 amino acids. This TCR was sampled from a middle-aged man who received an inactivated influenza vaccine. The specimen comprised PBMCs from blood, sampled 14 days before vaccination. The V and J genes are TRBV20-1 and TRBJ2-7; TRBD2 matches at 9 bases. As DNA, the CDR3 is TGCAGTGCAGCGCGACTAGCGGACGAGCAGTACTTC. Protein sequence: CSAARLADEQYF.